The present T cell receptor (beta chain) was sequenced within a study of post-analysis software for immune sequencing data. The overall study: There were relapsing-remitting, secondary progressive and progressive-relapsing multiple sclerosis among the disease courses included.

The TCR beta cDNA libraries contained unique molecular identifiers. The source material, 1 to 10 million T cells, gave rise to about 460,000 cDNA molecules. MiXCR, applied by TCRdb to the PCR reads, yields one record per CDR3 protein. The sample contains about 460,000 distinct CDR3 sequences, roughly 45% of which appear only once. Whole-study findings and limits: Samples from one preparation batch, clustered by F measure, grouped strongly together. Several TRBV segments (TRBV5-6, TRBV5-1 and TRBV20-1 among them) occurred more frequently in patients than in controls. People with multiple sclerosis had a significantly lower normalized Chao1 diversity than controls did.

This clonotype was found a few times. Its specificity is not known. V gave up 4 bases and J gave up 3 bases, with 16 bases separating them. The germline gives CDR1 KGHDR, CDR2 SFDVKD. The CDR3 has 16 amino acids. This chain links TRBV24-1 with TRBJ2-3; D assignment may be TRBD1 or TRBD2 (6 bases each). This TCR was sampled from a girl aged 5-17 years with multiple sclerosis. Sequenced sample: blood. The CDR3 sequence is CATSEGGRSGTDTQYF. The CDR3 nucleotides read TGTGCCACCAGTGAGGGGGGCAGATCCGGGACAGATACGCAGTATTTT.